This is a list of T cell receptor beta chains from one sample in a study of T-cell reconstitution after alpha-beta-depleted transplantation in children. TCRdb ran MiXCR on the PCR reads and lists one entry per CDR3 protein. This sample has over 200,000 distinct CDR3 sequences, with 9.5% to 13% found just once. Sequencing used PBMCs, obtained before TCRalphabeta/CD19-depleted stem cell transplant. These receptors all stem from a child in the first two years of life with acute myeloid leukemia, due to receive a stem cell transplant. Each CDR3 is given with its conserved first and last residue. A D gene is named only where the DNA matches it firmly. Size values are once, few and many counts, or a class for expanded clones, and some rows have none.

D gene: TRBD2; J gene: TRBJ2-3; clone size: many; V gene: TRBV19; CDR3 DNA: TGTGCCAGTAGTACTCGGGACTACACAGATACGCAGTATTTT; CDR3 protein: CASSTRDYTDTQYF
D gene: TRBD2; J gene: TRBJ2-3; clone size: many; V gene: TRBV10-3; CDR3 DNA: TGTGCCATCAGTGACCTCCTGGGACTACAGTCCACAGATACGCAGTATTTT; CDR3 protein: CAISDLLGLQSTDTQYF
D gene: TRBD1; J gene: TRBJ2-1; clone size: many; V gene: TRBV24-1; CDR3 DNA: TGTGCCACCAGTGAAGTCCCGGGACAGGGGGCGCAGGACAATGAGCAGTTCTTC; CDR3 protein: CATSEVPGQGAQDNEQFF
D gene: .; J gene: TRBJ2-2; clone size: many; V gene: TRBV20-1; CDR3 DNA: TGCAGTGCCCCGGGGGTCGGGGAGCTGTTTTTT; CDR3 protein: CSAPGVGELFF
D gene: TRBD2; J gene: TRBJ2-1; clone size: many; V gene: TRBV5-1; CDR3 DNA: TGTGCCAGCAGTTTGGGACTAGCGTACAATGAGCAGTTCTTC; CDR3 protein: CASSLGLAYNEQFF
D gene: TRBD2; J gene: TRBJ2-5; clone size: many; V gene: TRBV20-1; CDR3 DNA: TGCAGTGCTAGGCGGACTAGCGGGAGTGGAGAGACCCAGTACTTC; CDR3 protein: CSARRTSGSGETQYF
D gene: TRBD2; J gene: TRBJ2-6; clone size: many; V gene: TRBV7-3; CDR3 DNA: TGTGCCAGCAGCTTAGCCCCTAGCGGGAGGGTTTCTGGGGCCAACGTCCTGACTTTC; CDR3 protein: CASSLAPSGRVSGANVLTF
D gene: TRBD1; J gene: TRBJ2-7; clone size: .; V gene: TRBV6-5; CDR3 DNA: TGTGCCAGCAGTTACTCACAGGGGGCGCGTAGCGAGCAGTACTTC; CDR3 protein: CASSYSQGARSEQYF
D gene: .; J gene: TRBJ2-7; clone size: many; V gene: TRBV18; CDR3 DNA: TGTGCCAGCTCACCGAACACCTACGAGCAGTACTTC; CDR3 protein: CASSPNTYEQYF
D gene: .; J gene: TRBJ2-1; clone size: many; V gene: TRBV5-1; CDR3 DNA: TGCGCCAGCAGCTTCGGACAGACCCCAGGTGAGCAGTTCTTC; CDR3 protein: CASSFGQTPGEQFF
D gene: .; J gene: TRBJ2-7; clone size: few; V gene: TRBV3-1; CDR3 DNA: TGTGCCAGCTGCCAAGTGGCTAGCTTCCCTACGGCTGGAGAGCAGTACTTC; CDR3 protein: CASCQVASFPTAGEQYF
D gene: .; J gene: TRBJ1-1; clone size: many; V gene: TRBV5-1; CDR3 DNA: TGCGCCAGCAGCTTGGGTCAAATGAACACTGAAGCTTTCTTT; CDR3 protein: CASSLGQMNTEAFF
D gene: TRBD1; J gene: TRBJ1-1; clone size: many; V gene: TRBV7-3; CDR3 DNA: TGTGCCAGCAGCTCCGGAGAGGGGGCGAACACTGAAGCTTTCTTT; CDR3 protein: CASSSGEGANTEAFF
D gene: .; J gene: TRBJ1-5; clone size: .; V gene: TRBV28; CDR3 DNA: TGTGCCAGCAGTGTTTTGGACGGCCGCAATCAGCCCCAGCATTTT; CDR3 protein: CASSVLDGRNQPQHF
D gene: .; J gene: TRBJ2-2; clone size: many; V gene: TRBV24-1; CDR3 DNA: TGTGCCACCAGTGATGCGTCACAGGGAACCGGGGAGCTGTTTTTT; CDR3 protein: CATSDASQGTGELFF
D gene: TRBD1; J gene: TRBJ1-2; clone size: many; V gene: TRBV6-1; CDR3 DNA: TGTGCCACAATTCGGGACAGGGATTTCTATGGCTACACCTTC; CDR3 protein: CATIRDRDFYGYTF
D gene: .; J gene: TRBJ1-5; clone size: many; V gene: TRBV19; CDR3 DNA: TGTGCCAGTAGTCTGGGCAGTAATCGGCCCCAGCATTTT; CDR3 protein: CASSLGSNRPQHF
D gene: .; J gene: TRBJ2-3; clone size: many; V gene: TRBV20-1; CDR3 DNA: TGCAGTGCTAGAGTTGCGGGAGATACGCAGTATTTT; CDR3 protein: CSARVAGDTQYF
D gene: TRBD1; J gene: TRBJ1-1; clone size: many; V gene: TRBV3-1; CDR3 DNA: TGTGCCAGCAGCCAACTGGACAGGGGAAACACTGAAGCTTTCTTT; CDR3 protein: CASSQLDRGNTEAFF
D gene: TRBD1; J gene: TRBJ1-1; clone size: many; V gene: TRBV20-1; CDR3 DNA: TGCAGTGCTAGGATGCAGGGGGCGCGGGGCACTGAAGCTTTCTTT; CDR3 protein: CSARMQGARGTEAFF
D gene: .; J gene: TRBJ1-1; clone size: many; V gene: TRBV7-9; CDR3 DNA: TGTGCCAGCGGTAGGGGCTTAATGAACACTGAAGCTTTCTTT; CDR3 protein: CASGRGLMNTEAFF
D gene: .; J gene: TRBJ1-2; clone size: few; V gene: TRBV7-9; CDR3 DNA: TGTGCCAGCAGATCTGGGGGACCGAACTATGGCTACACCTTC; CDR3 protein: CASRSGGPNYGYTF
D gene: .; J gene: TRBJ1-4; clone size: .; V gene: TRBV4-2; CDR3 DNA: TGTGCCAGCAGCCACGAAACCTGGGTCCTCAATGAAAAACTGTTTTTT; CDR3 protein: CASSHETWVLNEKLFF